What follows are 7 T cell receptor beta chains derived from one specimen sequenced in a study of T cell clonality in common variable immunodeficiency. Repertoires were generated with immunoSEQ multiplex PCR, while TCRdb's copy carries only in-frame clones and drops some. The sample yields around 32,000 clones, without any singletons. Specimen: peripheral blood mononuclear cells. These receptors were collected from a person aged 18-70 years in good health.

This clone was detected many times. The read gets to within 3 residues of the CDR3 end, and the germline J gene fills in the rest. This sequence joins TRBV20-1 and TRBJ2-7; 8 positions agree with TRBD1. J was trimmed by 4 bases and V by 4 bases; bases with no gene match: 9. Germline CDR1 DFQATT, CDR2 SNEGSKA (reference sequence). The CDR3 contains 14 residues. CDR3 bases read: TGCAGTGCTACAGGGGGCGGGTTGGGATACGAG. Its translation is CSATGGGLGYE. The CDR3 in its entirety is CSATGGGLGYEQYF.

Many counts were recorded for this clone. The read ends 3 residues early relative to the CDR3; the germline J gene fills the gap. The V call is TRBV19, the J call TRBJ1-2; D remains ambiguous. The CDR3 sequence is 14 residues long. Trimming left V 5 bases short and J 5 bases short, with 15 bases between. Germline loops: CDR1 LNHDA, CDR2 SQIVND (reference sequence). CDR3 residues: CASSGPTLPYGYTF. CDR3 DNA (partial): TGTGCCAGTAGTGGTCCTACCCTTCCGTATGGC.

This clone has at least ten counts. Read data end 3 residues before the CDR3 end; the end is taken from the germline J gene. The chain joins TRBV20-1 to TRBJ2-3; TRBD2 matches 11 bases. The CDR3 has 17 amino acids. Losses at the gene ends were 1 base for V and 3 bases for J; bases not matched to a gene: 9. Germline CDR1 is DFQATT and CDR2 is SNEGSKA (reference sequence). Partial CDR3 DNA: TGCAGTGCTAGAGGGAGAACTTTAGCGGGAGGGACAGATACG. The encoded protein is CSARGRTLAGGTDT. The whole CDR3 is CSARGRTLAGGTDTQYF.

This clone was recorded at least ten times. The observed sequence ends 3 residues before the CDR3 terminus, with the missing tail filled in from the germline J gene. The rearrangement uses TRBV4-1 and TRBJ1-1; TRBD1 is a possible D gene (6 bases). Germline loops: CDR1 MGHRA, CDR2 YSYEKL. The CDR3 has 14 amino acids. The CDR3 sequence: CASNRDTGFAEAFF. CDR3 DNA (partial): TGCGCCAGCAATCGGGACACGGGCTTTGCCGAA.

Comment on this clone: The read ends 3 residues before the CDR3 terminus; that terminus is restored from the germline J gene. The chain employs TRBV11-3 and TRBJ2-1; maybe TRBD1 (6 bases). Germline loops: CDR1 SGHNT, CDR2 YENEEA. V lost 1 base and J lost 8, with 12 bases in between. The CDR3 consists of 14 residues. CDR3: CASSLGRAGDEQFF. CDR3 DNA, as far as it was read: TGTGCCAGCAGCTTAGGTCGAGCAGGGGATGAG. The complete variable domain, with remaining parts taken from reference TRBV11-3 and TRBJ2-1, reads EAGVVQSPRYKIIEKKQPVAFWCNPISGHNTLYWYLQNLGQGPELLIRYENEEAVDDSQLPKDRFSAERLKGVDSTLKIQPAELGDSAVYLCASSLGRAGDEQFFGPGTRLTVL.

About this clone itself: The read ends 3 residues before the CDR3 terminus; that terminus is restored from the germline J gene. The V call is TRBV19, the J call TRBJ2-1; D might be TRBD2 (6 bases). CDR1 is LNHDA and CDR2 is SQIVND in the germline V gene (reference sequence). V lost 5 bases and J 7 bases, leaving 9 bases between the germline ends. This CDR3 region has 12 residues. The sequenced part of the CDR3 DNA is TGTGCCAGTAGTCCGGGGGTGAATGAG. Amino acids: CASSPGVNE. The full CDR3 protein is CASSPGVNEQFF.

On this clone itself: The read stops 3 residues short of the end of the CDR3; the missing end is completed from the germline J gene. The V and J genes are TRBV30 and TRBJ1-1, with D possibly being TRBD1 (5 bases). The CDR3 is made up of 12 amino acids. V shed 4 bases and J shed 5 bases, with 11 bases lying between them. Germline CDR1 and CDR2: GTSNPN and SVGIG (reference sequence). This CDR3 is CAWTRVRTEAFF. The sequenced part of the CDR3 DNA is TGTGCCTGGACCAGGGTGAGGACTGAA.